The present entry profiles one TCR beta chain with its context. Its antigen is unidentified. The data were taken from a study of CD8 T cells in Susac syndrome. Study-wide context: Patients with Susac syndrome had blood drawn and were at that point therapy-naive, on corticosteroids, or on intravenous immunoglobulin alone.

RNA, at roughly 0.45 to 1 ug, was reverse transcribed with random hexamers. With immunoSEQ multiplex PCR, TCR beta CDR3 was amplified across 54 Vbeta and 13 Jbeta. TCRdb reprocessed the immunoSEQ multiplex PCR reads via MiXCR and lists one record per CDR3 protein. The data contain about 100,000 distinct CDR3 sequences, roughly 96% of them singletons. Trimming removed 1 base from V and 1 base from J, with 10 bases in between. This CDR3 is 15 amino acids long. CDR1 and CDR2 from the germline V gene are MGHRA and YSYEKL. All included Susac syndrome patients satisfied recently defined diagnostic criteria for definite or probable disease. Findings and caveats of the study: The study admitted that it had a relatively small number of individuals in its TCR sequencing and HLA analysis.

The chain links TRBV4-1 to TRBJ1-1; D may be TRBD1 (5 bases). The TCR was taken from a human donor with Susac syndrome. The sequencing sample was made of CD8+ T cells from PBMCs. The CDR3 is CASSQGLQGNTEAFF. As DNA, the CDR3 is TGCGCCAGCAGCCAAGGTCTTCAGGGGAACACTGAAGCTTTCTTT.